This T cell receptor (beta chain) was retrieved from a study of blood T cell repertoires in COVID-19. V was clipped by 2 bases and J by 2 bases; unmatched bases: 8. The CDR3 has 16 residues. Germline V CDR1 and CDR2: KGHSY, FQNENV. The table came from immunoSEQ multiplex PCR; TCRdb's copy has only in-frame clones and leaves some out. The data contain about 200,000 clones, around 90% of them singletons. Participant age was about 18 to 95 years, and participants resided in approximately 24 US areas. Donors of Cohort 3 who recovered were those that had two negative PCRs, clearance, or symptom resolution.

The sequence derives from a woman between 18 and 29 years old who had recovered from COVID-19. Sequencing was done on a sample of PBMCs or T cells enriched from blood (not recorded which). This chain joins TRBV16 and TRBJ1-2; TRBD1 matches 7 bases. The CDR3 is CASSQNPGQINYGYTF. CDR3 sequence (DNA): TGTGCCAGCAGCCAAAACCCGGGACAGATCAACTATGGCTACACCTTC.